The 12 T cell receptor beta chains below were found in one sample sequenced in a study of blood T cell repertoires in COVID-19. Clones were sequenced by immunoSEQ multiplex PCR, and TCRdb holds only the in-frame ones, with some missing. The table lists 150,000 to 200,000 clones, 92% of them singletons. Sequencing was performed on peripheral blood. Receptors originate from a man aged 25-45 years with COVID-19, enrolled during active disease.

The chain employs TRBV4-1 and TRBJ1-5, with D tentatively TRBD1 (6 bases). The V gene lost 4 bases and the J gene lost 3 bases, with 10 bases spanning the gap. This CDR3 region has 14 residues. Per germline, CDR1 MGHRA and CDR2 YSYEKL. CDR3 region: CASSLRDINQPQHF. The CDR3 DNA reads TGCGCCAGCAGCCTACGGGACATCAATCAGCCCCAGCATTTT.

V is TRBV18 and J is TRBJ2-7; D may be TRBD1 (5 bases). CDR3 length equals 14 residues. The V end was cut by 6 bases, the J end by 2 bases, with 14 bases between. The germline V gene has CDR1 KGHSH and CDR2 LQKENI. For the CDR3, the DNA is TGTGCCAGCTCGCCGAAAGGGGATACCTACGAGCAGTACTTC. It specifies CASSPKGDTYEQYF.

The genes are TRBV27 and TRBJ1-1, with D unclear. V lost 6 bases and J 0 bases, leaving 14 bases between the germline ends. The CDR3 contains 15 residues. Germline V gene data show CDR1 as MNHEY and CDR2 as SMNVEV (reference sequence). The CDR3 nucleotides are TGTGCCAGCAGACTAGGGAAGGTGCTGAACACTGAAGCTTTCTTT. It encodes CASRLGKVLNTEAFF.

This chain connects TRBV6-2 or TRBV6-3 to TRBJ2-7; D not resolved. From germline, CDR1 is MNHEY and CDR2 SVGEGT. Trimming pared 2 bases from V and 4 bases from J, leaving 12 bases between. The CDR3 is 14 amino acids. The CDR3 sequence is CASSYNIPGYEQYF. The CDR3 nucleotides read TGTGCCAGCAGTTACAATATTCCGGGTTACGAGCAGTACTTC.

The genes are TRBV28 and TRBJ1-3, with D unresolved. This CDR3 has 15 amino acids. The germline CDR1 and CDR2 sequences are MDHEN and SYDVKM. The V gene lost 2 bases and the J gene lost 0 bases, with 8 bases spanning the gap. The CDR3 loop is CASSLIPVSGNTIYF. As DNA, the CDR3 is TGTGCCAGCAGTTTAATACCGGTCTCTGGAAACACCATATATTTT. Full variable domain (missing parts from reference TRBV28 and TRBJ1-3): DVKVTQSSRYLVKRTGEKVFLECVQDMDHENMFWYRQDPGLGLRLIYFSYDVKMKEKGDIPEGYSVSREKKERFSLILESASTNQTSMYLCASSLIPVSGNTIYFGEGSWLTVV.

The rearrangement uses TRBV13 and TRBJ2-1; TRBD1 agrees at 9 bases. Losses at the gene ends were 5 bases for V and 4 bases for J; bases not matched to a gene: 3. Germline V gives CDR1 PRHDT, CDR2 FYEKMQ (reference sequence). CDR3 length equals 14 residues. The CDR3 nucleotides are TGTGCCAGCAGCATGGGACAGGGTTACAATGAGCAGTTCTTC. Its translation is CASSMGQGYNEQFF.

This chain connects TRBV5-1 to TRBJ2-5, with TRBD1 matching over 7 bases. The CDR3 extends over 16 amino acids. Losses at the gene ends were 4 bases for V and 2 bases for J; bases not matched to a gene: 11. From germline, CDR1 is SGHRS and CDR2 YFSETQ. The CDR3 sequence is CASSQTRGQLQETQYF. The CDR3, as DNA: TGCGCCAGCAGCCAAACAAGGGGACAGCTTCAAGAGACCCAGTACTTC.

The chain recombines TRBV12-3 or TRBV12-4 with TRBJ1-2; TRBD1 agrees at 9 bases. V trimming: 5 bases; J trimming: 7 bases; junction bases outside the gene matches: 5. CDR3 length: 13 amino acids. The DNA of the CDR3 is TGTGCCAGCAGTGAGGGACAGGGCCGTGGCTACACCTTC. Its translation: CASSEGQGRGYTF.

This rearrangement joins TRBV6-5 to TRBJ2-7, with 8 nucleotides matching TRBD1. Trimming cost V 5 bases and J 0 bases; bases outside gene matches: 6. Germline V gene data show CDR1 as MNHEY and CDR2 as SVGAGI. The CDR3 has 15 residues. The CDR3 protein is CASSRDRRHSYEQYF. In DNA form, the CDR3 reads TGTGCCAGCAGTCGGGACAGGCGTCACTCCTACGAGCAGTACTTC.

The CDR3 here is CASTGTGVHEQYF. CDR3 in DNA: TGTGCCAGCACCGGGACAGGGGTCCACGAGCAGTACTTC. The chain employs TRBV2 and TRBJ2-7; 10 bases agree with TRBD1. CDR3 length: 13 amino acids. Germline CDR1 and CDR2: SNHLY and FYNNEI. V lost 7 bases and J lost 5; bases outside the gene matches: 5.

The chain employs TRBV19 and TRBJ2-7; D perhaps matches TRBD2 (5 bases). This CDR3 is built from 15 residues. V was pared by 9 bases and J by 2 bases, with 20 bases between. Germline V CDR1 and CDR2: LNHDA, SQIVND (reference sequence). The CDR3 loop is CASSRAASRTYEQYF. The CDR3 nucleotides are TGTGCCAGCTCCCGAGCGGCTAGCCGGACCTACGAGCAGTACTTC.

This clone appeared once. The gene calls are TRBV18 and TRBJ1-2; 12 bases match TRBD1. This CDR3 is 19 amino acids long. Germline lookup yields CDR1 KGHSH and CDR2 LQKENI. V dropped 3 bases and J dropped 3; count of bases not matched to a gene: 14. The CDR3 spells CASSPISRDRGRLDYGYTF. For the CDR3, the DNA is TGTGCCAGCTCACCCATATCACGGGACAGGGGGCGCCTAGACTATGGCTACACCTTC.